Presented here are 29 T cell receptor beta chains from one specimen sequenced in a study of beta chain features in type 1 diabetes. No antigen is known for these receptors. Overall study results and limits: Significant though moderate, a shortening of TCRB CDR3s appeared in all four CD4+ subsets of Type 1 diabetes patients.

The whole isolated RNA underwent reverse transcription, so sequencing captured expressed TCRB transcripts. This table comes from immunoSEQ multiplex PCR, and its TCRdb copy is limited to in-frame clones, with some not included. The repertoire holds a few hundred thousand clones, with 15% as singletons. The sequenced sample consisted of naive CD4+ T cells from blood. These TCRs come from a young man with type 1 diabetes.

This clone has just a few counts. This chain links TRBV27 with TRBJ2-3, with TRBD2 matching 8 bases. The CDR3 runs 14 residues. Germline-derived CDR1 and CDR2 are MNHEY and SMNVEV (reference sequence). J lost 2 bases, V lost 6 bases, and 4 bases had no gene match. The chain's CDR3 is CASRRGGVTDTQYF. CDR3 nucleotides: TGTGCCAGCAGACGGGGGGGGGTCACAGATACGCAGTATTTT.

This chain joins TRBV2 and TRBJ2-3, with 9 bases lining up with TRBD2. The V gene's germline CDR1 is SNHLY and CDR2 FYNNEI. After removal of 6 bases from V and 0 bases from J, the junction contained 10 bases not matched to a gene. This CDR3 region has 17 residues. CDR3 sequence reads: CASRPRSSGSSTDTQYF. The CDR3 nucleotides are TGTGCCAGCAGACCCAGAAGTAGCGGGAGTAGCACAGATACGCAGTATTTT.

This clone was counted between two and nine times. The CDR3 DNA reads as TGTGCCTGGTCATTGGGACAAATTAACTATGGCTACACCTTC. This codes for CAWSLGQINYGYTF. The chain recombines TRBV30 with TRBJ1-2; tentatively, D is TRBD1 (6 bases). V lost 5 bases to trimming and J lost 1 base, with 14 bases between them. CDR1 GTSNPN and CDR2 SVGIG come from the germline V gene (reference sequence). There are 14 residues in the CDR3.

This chain joins TRBV11-2 and TRBJ2-2; TRBD1 is a possible D gene (6 bases). CDR1 is SGHAT, CDR2 FQNNGV, per germline. Deletions cut 3 bases from V and 4 bases from J, with 15 bases between. CDR3 length: 16 amino acids. CDR3 region: CASSFGTRPSTGELFF. As DNA, the CDR3 is TGTGCCAGCAGCTTTGGGACACGCCCGAGCACCGGGGAGCTGTTTTTT.

This clone was recorded a few times. The genes are TRBV10-3 and TRBJ2-7; TRBD2 aligns across 8 bases. The CDR3 is 15 residues long. Germline lookup yields CDR1 ENHRY and CDR2 SYGVKD. V lost 3 bases and J lost 5; bases outside the gene matches: 9. As DNA, the CDR3 is TGTGCCATCAGTGATCCAGCGGGAGAGGTAGACGAGCAGTACTTC. It is translated as CAISDPAGEVDEQYF.

This clone was detected a few times. The rearrangement joins TRBV29-1 to TRBJ2-7; 9 positions match TRBD2. CDR1 and CDR2 from the germline V gene are SQVTM and ANQGSEA. Trimming at V came to 7 bases and at J to 3 bases, leaving 16 bases not matched to a gene. The CDR3 is 16 residues long. CDR3 DNA: TGCAGCGCAAAAGAAAAGGGCGGGAGGGCCTTCTACGAGCAGTACTTC. Translation gives CSAKEKGGRAFYEQYF.

In its sample, this clone was seen a few times. This CDR3 is also generated by other DNA sequences in the sample. The CDR3 bases are TGCGCCAGCAGCTTGGGGCAGAAAGAGACCCAGTACTTC. Protein sequence: CASSLGQKETQYF. This chain joins TRBV5-1 and TRBJ2-5; D is ambiguous. The germline V gene has CDR1 SGHRS and CDR2 YFSETQ. The CDR3 extends over 13 amino acids. The V and J ends lost 0 bases and 3 bases respectively, with 6 bases between them. Full variable domain (missing parts from reference TRBV5-1 and TRBJ2-5): KAGVTQTPRYLIKTRGQQVTLSCSPISGHRSVSWYQQTPGQGLQFLFEYFSETQRNKGNFPGRFSGRQFSNSRSEMNVSTLELGDSALYLCASSLGQKETQYFGPGTRLLVL.

This clone has only a few counts. The genes are TRBV28 and TRBJ2-5; TRBD1 matches at 7 bases. CDR3 size: 13 residues. The J segment lost 5 bases and the V segment lost 4 bases, leaving 4 bases of the junction unmatched. Germline V gene sequence: CDR1 MDHEN, CDR2 SYDVKM. This CDR3 reads CASSSNRGETQYF. CDR3 in DNA: TGTGCCAGCAGTTCCAACAGGGGCGAGACCCAGTACTTC.

The J gene is TRBJ1-5, the V gene TRBV30; 7 nucleotides agree with TRBD1. The germline V gene encodes CDR1 GTSNPN and CDR2 SVGIG (reference sequence). The CDR3 sequence is 15 residues long. With V trimmed by 3 bases and J by 7 bases, 12 bases remained unmatched. CDR3 DNA sequence: TGTGCCTGGAGCGCCCCGACAGGGCCGGGCCAGCCCCAGCATTTT. As protein: CAWSAPTGPGQPQHF. Using reference TRBV30 and TRBJ1-5 for the parts outside the CDR3, the full variable domain is SQTIHQWPATLVQPVGSPLSLECTVEGTSNPNLYWYRQAAGRGLQLLFYSVGIGQISSEVPQNLSASRPQDRQFILSSKKLLLSDSGFYLCAWSAPTGPGQPQHFGDGTRLSIL.

The rearrangement joins TRBV7-2 to TRBJ2-7; D might be TRBD2 (5 bases). The germline V gene encodes CDR1 SGHTA and CDR2 FQGNSA. There are 14 residues in the CDR3. Trimming shortened V by 3 bases and J by 0 bases, and 9 bases separated the two germline ends. CDR3 region: CASSFRDYSYEQYF. Here the CDR3 DNA reads TGTGCCAGCAGCTTTCGGGATTACTCCTACGAGCAGTACTTC.

The rearrangement links TRBV29-1 to TRBJ2-1; 9 positions match TRBD2. V gave up 7 bases and J gave up 3 bases; unmatched junction bases: 10. This CDR3 has 15 amino acids. Germline V gene data show CDR1 as SQVTM and CDR2 as ANQGSEA. CDR3 amino acids: CSAAQGAGGYNEQFF. The CDR3 DNA sequence: TGCAGCGCCGCCCAGGGAGCGGGAGGCTACAATGAGCAGTTCTTC.

This clone was detected only a few times. Other nucleotide sequences in the sample specify the same CDR3. This chain connects TRBV7-9 to TRBJ1-2; perhaps TRBD1 as D (6 bases). V was trimmed by 3 bases and J by 2 bases, leaving 7 bases between them. Germline V gene lookup returns CDR1 SEHNR and CDR2 FQNEAQ (reference sequence). The CDR3 is 13 residues long. Here the CDR3 reads CASSFGQNYGYTF. DNA of the CDR3: TGTGCCAGCAGCTTTGGACAGAACTATGGCTACACCTTC.

This clone was detected a few times. The chain joins TRBV27 to TRBJ2-7; 13 bases match TRBD2. The V and J ends lost 5 bases and 5 bases, in that order; junction bases with no gene match: 12. This CDR3 is built from 17 residues. Germline CDR1 reads MNHEY; CDR2 reads SMNVEV (reference sequence). The CDR3 is CASSPAHTSGRDDEQYF. DNA of the CDR3: TGTGCCAGCAGTCCCGCACATACTAGCGGGAGGGATGACGAGCAGTACTTC.

The table lists this clone with a few counts. The chain uses TRBV9 and TRBJ2-7; TRBD2 aligns across 11 bases. CDR1 and CDR2 (germline): SGDLS, YYNGEE. After removal of 0 bases from V and 0 bases from J, the junction contained 8 bases not matched to a gene. The CDR3 contains 18 residues. The CDR3 loop reads CASSVAWLAGGYSYEQYF. The CDR3 DNA sequence: TGTGCCAGCAGCGTAGCTTGGCTAGCGGGAGGCTACTCCTACGAGCAGTACTTC.

This clone came up a few times. This chain uses TRBV7-8 with TRBJ2-3; no clear D gene. The CDR3 is made up of 15 amino acids. Germline V CDR1 and CDR2: SGHVS, FQNEAQ. V lost 1 base and J 4 bases, leaving 12 bases between the germline ends. The CDR3 DNA sequence: TGTGCCAGCAGCTTAGGGCAGTCCTTCGCAGATACGCAGTATTTT. Protein product: CASSLGQSFADTQYF.

The V call is TRBV29-1, the J call TRBJ2-7; D is uncertain. In germline, CDR1 is SQVTM, CDR2 ANQGSEA. The CDR3 spans 13 residues. Trimming took off 0 bases at V and 3 bases at J, with 9 bases between the two ends. The CDR3 region has the DNA TGCAGCGTTGAAGATCCCCCGGTCTACGAGCAGTACTTC. Encoded protein: CSVEDPPVYEQYF.

This clone has only a few counts. The chain carries TRBV7-2 and TRBJ2-7, with 11 positions matching TRBD2. The CDR3 has 18 residues. Trimming took 2 bases from V and 2 from J; bases not matched to a gene: 11. CDR1 is SGHTA and CDR2 is FQGNSA in the germline V gene. The CDR3 bases are TGTGCCAGCAGCTTATTCCCAACGACTAGCGGGAATGCCTACGAGCAGTACTTC. This sequence encodes CASSLFPTTSGNAYEQYF.

The CDR3 DNA is TGCGCCAGCAGCCAGCGGGGTAGCTCCTACAATGAGCAGTTCTTC. Translating it yields CASSQRGSSYNEQFF. The chain has TRBV5-1 and TRBJ2-1; 7 bases map to TRBD2. The CDR3 is 15 amino acids. J gave up 0 bases and V 4 bases, and 4 bases lay outside the gene matches. CDR1 is SGHRS, CDR2 YFSETQ, per germline.

This clone was seen only a few times. The rearrangement links TRBV6-5 to TRBJ2-7, with 8 positions matching TRBD1. Germline CDR1 and CDR2: MNHEY and SVGAGI. The V segment lost 4 bases and the J segment 5 bases; nucleotides outside the gene matches: 10. This CDR3 is built from 15 residues. The CDR3 here is CASSSPGRGLNEQYF. The CDR3 DNA is TGTGCCAGCAGTTCCCCGGGCAGGGGGCTCAACGAGCAGTACTTC.

The V call is TRBV11-2, the J call TRBJ2-3, with D tentatively TRBD1 (5 bases). Germline CDR1 reads SGHAT; CDR2 reads FQNNGV. V was cut by 5 bases and J by 0 bases, with 12 bases left in between. The CDR3 loop spans 15 amino acids. CDR3 amino acids: CASSQRQGSTDTQYF. CDR3 DNA sequence: TGTGCCAGCAGCCAAAGGCAGGGCAGCACAGATACGCAGTATTTT. Supplemented by reference TRBV11-2 and TRBJ2-3, the full variable domain reads EAGVAQSPRYKIIEKRQSVAFWCNPISGHATLYWYQQILGQGPKLLIQFQNNGVVDDSQLPKDRFSAERLKGVDSTLKIQPAKLEDSAVYLCASSQRQGSTDTQYFGPGTRLTVL.

Only a few counts were recorded for this clone. The chain uses TRBV5-1 and TRBJ2-4; 10 bases line up with TRBD2. Germline CDR1 and CDR2: SGHRS and YFSETQ. The CDR3 covers 22 residues. Germline trimming cut 0 bases from V and 0 bases from J; bases unmatched to any gene: 18. The CDR3 nucleotides are TGCGCCAGCAGCTTGGGGGTCCTAGCGGGAGTAGCCGACCGGCTAGCCAAAAACATTCAGTACTTC. Its protein product is CASSLGVLAGVADRLAKNIQYF.

This chain uses TRBV9 with TRBJ1-2, with 9 positions matching TRBD1. The CDR3 has 16 amino acids. Germline V gene sequence: CDR1 SGDLS, CDR2 YYNGEE. V gave up 3 bases and J gave up 7 bases; unmatched junction bases: 13. CDR3 coding DNA: TGTGCCAGCAGCGGACTCGATACAGGGGGCCGCGGTGGCTACACCTTC. Translation gives CASSGLDTGGRGGYTF.

V is TRBV7-2 and J is TRBJ2-1; 7 nucleotides line up with TRBD2. The germline V gene has CDR1 SGHTA and CDR2 FQGNSA. The V gene end was trimmed by 5 bases and the J gene end by 7 bases; junction bases not matched to a gene: 11. CDR3 size: 15 residues. The DNA for the CDR3 is TGTGCCAGCAGCATAGGTCGGACTAGACGGAATGAGCAGTTCTTC. The encoded protein is CASSIGRTRRNEQFF.

The sample holds a few counts of this clone. The J gene is TRBJ1-1, the V gene TRBV2; TRBD1 is a possible D gene (6 bases). This CDR3 has 14 amino acids. CDR1 and CDR2 (germline): SNHLY, FYNNEI. The V end was cut by 1 base, the J end by 5 bases, with 11 bases between. The CDR3 DNA sequence: TGTGCCAGCAGTGAAGATACAGGGAAAACTGAAGCTTTCTTT. Encoded protein: CASSEDTGKTEAFF.

A few counts support this clone. This chain connects TRBV28 to TRBJ2-7; 7 positions agree with TRBD1. V lost 3 bases to trimming and J lost 2 bases; unmatched junction nucleotides: 4. The CDR3 consists of 14 residues. CDR1 is MDHEN, CDR2 SYDVKM, per germline. The CDR3 is CASSFSQGTYEQYF. Written as DNA, the CDR3 is TGTGCCAGCAGTTTCTCACAGGGGACCTACGAGCAGTACTTC.

This clone was counted only a few times. Here the CDR3 reads CASSLRTGREQYF. DNA for the CDR3: TGTGCCAGCAGCTTGCGGACAGGGAGGGAGCAGTACTTC. The chain recombines TRBV7-2 with TRBJ2-7, with 8 bases matching TRBD1. Germline CDR1 SGHTA, CDR2 FQGNSA. The V segment lost 3 bases and the J segment 7 bases; nucleotides outside the gene matches: 5. The CDR3 is 13 residues long.

Only a few counts were recorded for this clone. V gene TRBV10-3 combines with J gene TRBJ2-3; D call uncertain. The V and J ends lost 6 bases and 6 bases respectively, with 10 bases between them. This CDR3 has 12 residues. Looked up from germline, CDR1 is ENHRY and CDR2 is SYGVKD. The DNA for the CDR3 is TGTGCCATCAGGCCATTAGTGGATACGCAGTATTTT. Residues: CAIRPLVDTQYF.

This clone was recorded a few times. The chain is built from TRBV5-4 and TRBJ2-5; the match to TRBD1 covers 9 bases. Unmatched junction bases numbered 11, after V lost 0 bases and J lost 5 bases. Looked up from germline, CDR1 is SGHNT and CDR2 is YYREEE (reference sequence). The CDR3 is 17 amino acids. The CDR3 loop reads CASSLAGIVGTGETQYF. DNA of the CDR3: TGTGCCAGCAGCTTGGCGGGGATAGTAGGGACAGGGGAGACCCAGTACTTC.

The rearrangement joins TRBV10-2 to TRBJ1-1; no definite D call. The CDR3 has 14 residues. CDR1 and CDR2 (germline): WSHSY, SAAADI. V dropped 7 bases and J dropped 0 bases, with 12 bases sitting between them. The CDR3 bases are TGCGCCAGCACGGGAGGTGTCATGAACACTGAAGCTTTCTTT. Translated: CASTGGVMNTEAFF.